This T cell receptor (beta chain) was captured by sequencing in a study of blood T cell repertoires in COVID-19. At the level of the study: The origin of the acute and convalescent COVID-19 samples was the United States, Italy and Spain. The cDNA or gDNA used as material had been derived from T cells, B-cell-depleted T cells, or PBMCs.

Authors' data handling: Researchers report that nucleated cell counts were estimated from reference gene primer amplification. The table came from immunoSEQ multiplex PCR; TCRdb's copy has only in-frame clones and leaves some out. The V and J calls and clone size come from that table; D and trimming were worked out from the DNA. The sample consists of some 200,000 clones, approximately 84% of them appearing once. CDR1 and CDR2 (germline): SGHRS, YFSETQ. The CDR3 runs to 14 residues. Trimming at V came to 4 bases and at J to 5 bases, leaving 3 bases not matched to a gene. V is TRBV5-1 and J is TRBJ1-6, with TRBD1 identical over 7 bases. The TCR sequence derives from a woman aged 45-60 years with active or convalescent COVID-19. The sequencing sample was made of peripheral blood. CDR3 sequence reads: CASSPGQNNSPLHF. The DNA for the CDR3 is TGCGCCAGCAGCCCGGGACAGAATAATTCACCCCTCCACTTT.